What follows are 32 T cell receptor beta chains derived from one specimen sequenced in a study of molecular identifiers for immune sequencing clone quantification. MiXCR, applied by TCRdb to the PCR reads, yields one record per CDR3 protein. The data show tens of thousands of distinct CDR3 sequences, about 24% seen once. The sequencing input was naive CD8+ T cells from blood, with Jurkat cell RNA spiked in. Subset described: FACS-sorted CD8+CD4-CCR7+CD45RA+ naive T cells. The source of these receptors is a human donor in good health. Some libraries in this study had Jurkat cell RNA spiked in.

This clonotype was seen ten or more times. This chain links TRBV12-3 or TRBV12-4 with TRBJ2-3, with D possibly matching TRBD1 (6 bases). Trimming took 3 bases from V and 0 from J, leaving 10 bases between them. The CDR3 is 15 amino acids. The CDR3, as DNA: TGTGCCAGCAGTTTCTGGGACACGAGCACAGATACGCAGTATTTT. This gives the protein CASSFWDTSTDTQYF.

Details on this clonotype: Just one base apart from a much larger clone, this may be a read error. The chain uses TRBV28 and TRBJ2-2; D is perhaps TRBD1 or TRBD2 (6 bases each). Germline V CDR1 and CDR2: MDHEN, SYDVKM. CDR3 length: 12 residues. In DNA form, the CDR3 reads TGTGCCAGCAGTAGGGGGGCCGGGGAGCTGTATTTT. Its protein product is CASSRGAGELYF.

A few counts support this clonotype. The chain joins TRBV6-2 or TRBV6-3 to TRBJ1-1; D is unresolved. V was trimmed by 2 bases and J by 1 base, leaving 17 bases between them. There are 17 residues in the CDR3. Germline CDR1 MNHEY, CDR2 SVGEGT. CDR3 sequence: CASSYHLTLDSNTEAFF. The CDR3 DNA follows: TGTGCCAGCAGTTACCACTTAACTCTTGATTCGAACACTGAAGCTTTCTTT.

This clonotype has at least ten counts. The chain combines TRBV11-2 with TRBJ2-2; D not resolved. Germline V gene lookup returns CDR1 SGHAT and CDR2 FQNNGV. The CDR3 extends over 16 amino acids. The V end lost 2 bases, the J end lost 2 bases, and 12 bases lay between the germline ends. CDR3 sequence reads: CASSLFGSFNTGELFF. CDR3 sequence (DNA): TGTGCCAGCAGCTTATTTGGTTCGTTTAACACCGGGGAGCTGTTTTTT. Together with reference TRBV11-2 and TRBJ2-2, the CDR3 gives the full variable domain: EAGVAQSPRYKIIEKRQSVAFWCNPISGHATLYWYQQILGQGPKLLIQFQNNGVVDDSQLPKDRFSAERLKGVDSTLKIQPAKLEDSAVYLCASSLFGSFNTGELFFGEGSRLTVL.

This clonotype was recorded at least ten times. The CDR3 DNA sequence: TGTGCCAGCAGCTTGGACGGCAATCAGCCCCAGCATTTT. Protein product: CASSLDGNQPQHF. The gene calls are TRBV5-6 and TRBJ1-5; D unclear. The CDR3 has 13 amino acids. V was shortened by 0 bases and J by 2 bases, with 3 bases between the two germline ends. CDR1 is SGHDT and CDR2 is YYEEEE in the germline V gene. The whole variable domain, filled in from reference TRBV5-6 and TRBJ1-5, reads DAGVTQSPTHLIKTRGQQVTLRCSPKSGHDTVSWYQQALGQGPQFIFQYYEEEERQRGNFPDRFSGHQFPNYSSELNVNALLLGDSALYLCASSLDGNQPQHFGDGTRLSIL.

This rearrangement joins TRBV27 to TRBJ2-7, with 10 bases that match TRBD2. The CDR3 has 14 residues. V was pared by 5 bases and J by 5 bases, with 6 bases of the junction left unmatched. Germline values: CDR1 MNHEY, CDR2 SMNVEV (reference sequence). The chain's CDR3 is CASSPRTSGNEQYF. The CDR3 bases are TGTGCCAGCAGTCCCAGGACTAGCGGCAACGAGCAGTACTTC.

This clonotype has ten or more counts. The chain is built from TRBV30 and TRBJ2-7; 12 bases align to TRBD2. V dropped 0 bases and J dropped 6; count of bases not matched to a gene: 21. CDR1 and CDR2 from the germline V gene are GTSNPN and SVGIG (reference sequence). The length of the CDR3 is 20 residues. The CDR3 DNA sequence: TGTGCCTGGAGTGTAAGAAGGTTGACTAGCGGGAGTTCCTGGTCGTCCGAGCAGTACTTC. Protein product: CAWSVRRLTSGSSWSSEQYF.

The table lists this clonotype with many counts. This rearrangement joins TRBV6-5 to TRBJ2-5, with a possible D match to TRBD1 (5 bases). Between the trimmed V and J ends, which lost 5 bases and 6 bases, there was a span of 22 bases. Germline V gives CDR1 MNHEY, CDR2 SVGAGI. This CDR3 is built from 16 residues. The CDR3 reads CASSVPDINWPKTQYF. The CDR3 region has the DNA TGTGCCAGCAGTGTACCGGACATTAACTGGCCCAAGACCCAGTACTTC.

There are many counts of this clonotype. The genes are TRBV27 and TRBJ2-7; no clear D. V lost 3 bases, J lost 0 bases, and 3 bases lay in between. CDR3 size: 12 residues. Germline V lookup: CDR1 MNHEY, CDR2 SMNVEV (reference sequence). The CDR3 DNA sequence: TGTGCCAGCAGTTTGCCCTCCTACGAGCAGTACTTC. As protein: CASSLPSYEQYF.

This clonotype came up many times. The chain is built from TRBV29-1 and TRBJ1-2; the D is unclear. Germline-derived CDR1 and CDR2 are SQVTM and ANQGSEA. Deletions cut 5 bases from V and 2 bases from J, with 18 bases between. CDR3 length: 15 residues. The CDR3 is CSVIWTTEYNYGYTF. In DNA, the CDR3 is TGCAGCGTTATTTGGACCACAGAATACAACTATGGCTACACCTTC.

This clonotype was observed at least ten times. This chain joins TRBV25-1 and TRBJ2-3, with D unclear. The V gene's germline CDR1 is MGHDK and CDR2 SYGVNS. This CDR3 has 15 residues. Trimming removed 3 bases from V and 2 bases from J, with 12 bases in between. The DNA for the CDR3 is TGTGCCAGCAGTGACCGGCCTACCCACACAGATACGCAGTATTTT. Translated: CASSDRPTHTDTQYF.

As concerns this clonotype: This may be a read error, as it is one base from a much larger clone. The V call is TRBV27, the J call TRBJ1-1; D is unresolved. The CDR3 sequence is 11 residues long. Germline V gene sequence: CDR1 MNHEY, CDR2 SMNVEV (reference sequence). The germline V and J ends were trimmed by 5 bases and 3 bases, with 4 bases remaining between them. Here the CDR3 DNA reads TGTGCCAGCAGTACGGACACTGAAGCTTTCTTT. Translated: CASSTDTEAFF.

The V and J genes are TRBV30 and TRBJ1-1; D is unclear. The CDR3 covers 12 residues. CDR1 and CDR2 from the germline V gene are GTSNPN and SVGIG (reference sequence). Trimming pared 3 bases from V and 4 bases from J, leaving 9 bases between. CDR3 DNA sequence: TGTGCCTGGAGCCAGCGGATCACTGAAGCTTTCTTT. As protein: CAWSQRITEAFF.

A remark on this clonotype: A much larger clone is a single base away; this may be a read error. The CDR3 ends on some other residue instead of the conserved phenylalanine or tryptophan, so this is likely a read error. The chain couples TRBV6-5 to TRBJ2-6, with 11 bases identical to TRBD1. The CDR3 is made up of 15 amino acids. Germline V gene data show CDR1 as MNHEY and CDR2 as SVGAGI. CDR3 residues: CASNPLGTGGNVLTS. DNA for the CDR3: TGTGCCAGCAACCCCCTAGGGACAGGGGGCAACGTCCTGACTTCC.

This clonotype was seen many times. The rearrangement joins TRBV5-6 to TRBJ2-5; D may be TRBD2 (7 bases). CDR3 length: 13 amino acids. Per germline, CDR1 SGHDT and CDR2 YYEEEE. V was pared by 4 bases and J by 4 bases, with 11 bases between. Written as DNA, the CDR3 is TGTGCCAGCAGCGTGGGGGGGCGAGAGACCCAGTACTTC. It is translated as CASSVGGRETQYF.

The V and J genes are TRBV4-1 and TRBJ1-1, with no clear D. CDR3 length: 12 amino acids. The V end was cut by 5 bases, the J end by 0 bases, with 4 bases between. Germline-derived CDR1 and CDR2 are MGHRA and YSYEKL. The CDR3 nucleotides are TGCGCCAGCAGCGAGATGAACACTGAAGCTTTCTTT. Residues: CASSEMNTEAFF.

This clonotype was picked up many times. V gene TRBV11-2 combines with J gene TRBJ2-7; 7 bases are a match to TRBD2. The CDR3 runs 16 residues. CDR1 SGHAT and CDR2 FQNNGV come from the germline V gene. J was trimmed by 3 bases and V by 5 bases; bases with no gene match: 13. The CDR3 sequence is CASSDPQSSGVYEQYF. In nucleotides, the CDR3 is TGTGCCAGCAGCGACCCGCAGTCTAGCGGAGTCTACGAGCAGTACTTC.

This clonotype was counted a few times. V and J are TRBV4-3 and TRBJ2-2; D ambiguous. V was trimmed by 4 bases and J by 1 base, leaving 10 bases between them. CDR3 size: 15 residues. In germline, CDR1 is LGHNA, CDR2 YSLEER. CDR3: CASSPGVMNTGELFF. CDR3 sequence (DNA): TGCGCCAGCAGCCCAGGAGTAATGAACACCGGGGAGCTGTTTTTT.

At least ten counts were recorded for this clonotype. The rearrangement links TRBV9 to TRBJ2-3, with D maybe TRBD2 (6 bases). Looked up from germline, CDR1 is SGDLS and CDR2 is YYNGEE. There are 16 residues in the CDR3. Deletions cut 0 bases from V and 3 bases from J, with 14 bases between. The CDR3 sequence is CASSVDYGAGTDTQYF. The DNA of the CDR3 is TGTGCCAGCAGCGTAGATTACGGGGCGGGAACAGATACGCAGTATTTT.

This clonotype was found a few times. This chain joins TRBV27 and TRBJ2-5; D gene uncertain. There are 12 residues in the CDR3. The germline V and J ends were trimmed by 2 bases and 2 bases, with 3 bases remaining between them. The germline CDR1 and CDR2 sequences are MNHEY and SMNVEV (reference sequence). The CDR3 here is CASSLAQETQYF. DNA of the CDR3: TGTGCCAGCAGTTTAGCTCAAGAGACCCAGTACTTC.

On this clonotype: Since the CDR3 does not end with the conserved phenylalanine or tryptophan, this likely comes from a read error. It is unclear where the CDR3 begins or ends on the DNA, so no DNA is shown, and the CDR3 is as TCRdb lists it. The chain employs TRBV12-3 or TRBV12-4 and TRBJ1-4; the table gives TRBD1 as D, unverified against the DNA. The CDR3 is 16 amino acids in total, end residues counted. Here the CDR3 reads CASRPSQDRGLEKLSS.

The chain combines TRBV6-5 with TRBJ1-1, with 7 bases lining up with TRBD1. J was trimmed by 4 bases and V by 0 bases; bases with no gene match: 5. The length of the CDR3 is 15 residues. Germline CDR1 reads MNHEY; CDR2 reads SVGAGI. CDR3 in DNA: TGTGCCAGCAGTTACTCGGCAGGGGGGAGCACTGAAGCTTTCTTT. It specifies CASSYSAGGSTEAFF.

This clonotype was recorded at least ten times. The V and J genes are TRBV12-3 or TRBV12-4 and TRBJ2-5, with 10 bases matching TRBD2. Trimming cost V 1 base and J 5 bases; bases outside gene matches: 10. This CDR3 spans 17 amino acids. The CDR3 coding sequence is TGTGCCAGCAGTTTAGGGTCAGCGGGAGGGCCCCTGGAGACCCAGTACTTC. The encoded protein is CASSLGSAGGPLETQYF.

This clonotype was counted only a few times. This chain uses TRBV6-2 or TRBV6-3 with TRBJ2-5; TRBD2 might be the D (5 bases). Trimming cost V 6 bases and J 3 bases, with 11 bases left between them. The germline CDR1 and CDR2 sequences are MNHEY and SVGEGT. The CDR3 totals 13 residues. The CDR3 sequence: CASRGVWEETQYF. The CDR3 DNA sequence: TGTGCCAGCAGGGGAGTATGGGAAGAGACCCAGTACTTC.

This clonotype was detected ten times or more. The chain is built from TRBV7-9 and TRBJ2-5, with D possibly being TRBD2 (6 bases). This CDR3 contains 13 residues. The V gene's germline CDR1 is SEHNR and CDR2 FQNEAQ (reference sequence). The ends were cut back, 8 bases at V and 1 base at J, with 11 bases in the middle. As DNA, the CDR3 is TGTGCCAGCCGACGGGGGTCCCAAGAGACCCAGTACTTC. As protein: CASRRGSQETQYF.

This chain connects TRBV11-2 to TRBJ2-5; D is undetermined. The germline V gene encodes CDR1 SGHAT and CDR2 FQNNGV. The CDR3 consists of 13 residues. V lost 0 bases and J 5 bases, leaving 7 bases between the germline ends. The CDR3 DNA reads TGTGCCAGCAGCTTAGACGGTGGGGAGACCCAGTACTTC. Its protein is CASSLDGGETQYF.

In this sample, this clonotype turned up a few times. The genes are TRBV6-2 or TRBV6-3 and TRBJ2-1, with 7 bases matching TRBD2. The CDR3 extends over 16 amino acids. CDR1 and CDR2 (germline): MNHEY, SVGEGT. V lost 0 bases to trimming and J lost 4 bases; unmatched junction nucleotides: 6. The CDR3 DNA sequence: TGTGCCAGCAGTTACTCAGGACCCGGGGGGTACAATGAGCAGTTCTTC. Protein: CASSYSGPGGYNEQFF.

This sequence joins TRBV5-1 and TRBJ2-5; perhaps TRBD2 as D (6 bases). The germline V and J ends were trimmed by 1 base and 2 bases, with 12 bases remaining between them. This CDR3 comprises 15 residues. In germline, CDR1 is SGHRS, CDR2 YFSETQ. The CDR3 loop is CASSLFSGGQETQYF. CDR3 in DNA: TGCGCCAGCAGCTTGTTTAGCGGAGGGCAAGAGACCCAGTACTTC.

Worth noting for this clonotype: A read error is possible here, since a much larger clone lies one base away. The CDR3 loop is CARKPRGGSGNEQFF. In DNA, the CDR3 is TGTGCCAGGAAACCTAGGGGGGGCTCTGGAAATGAGCAGTTCTTC. This chain links TRBV6-5 with TRBJ2-1, with D possibly TRBD2 on 7 matching bases. Germline CDR1 MNHEY, CDR2 SVGAGI. V gave up 9 bases and J gave up 7 bases, with 22 bases separating them. This CDR3 has 15 residues.

This clonotype is termed medium-sized. This chain uses TRBV4-3 with TRBJ1-3; D is ambiguous. CDR3 length equals 16 residues. Between the trimmed V and J ends, which lost 0 bases and 0 bases, there was a span of 9 bases. The germline V gene has CDR1 LGHNA and CDR2 YSLEER. CDR3 sequence: CASSQDGGSSGNTIYF. DNA of the CDR3: TGCGCCAGCAGCCAAGACGGAGGGAGCTCTGGAAACACCATATATTTT.

This clonotype has a count of ten or more. This chain joins TRBV6-1 and TRBJ2-3; 10 positions match TRBD2. The ends lost 2 bases at V and 6 bases at J; junction bases unmatched: 17. The length of the CDR3 is 19 residues. Looked up from germline, CDR1 is MNHNS and CDR2 is SASEGT. The CDR3, as DNA: TGTGCCAGCAGTGAATTTACAGGGGTTCTAGCGGGAGTTTCGGATACGCAGTATTTT. Translating gives CASSEFTGVLAGVSDTQYF.

The chain employs TRBV4-3 and TRBJ2-3, with TRBD2 matching over 11 bases. The CDR3 is 19 residues long. The trim removed 1 base at V and 8 bases at J, leaving 17 bases unmatched. Germline-derived CDR1 and CDR2 are LGHNA and YSLEER. CDR3 sequence reads: CASSQATATSGILPATQYF. CDR3 nucleotides: TGCGCCAGCAGCCAAGCAACCGCGACTAGCGGGATTTTGCCAGCTACGCAGTATTTT.